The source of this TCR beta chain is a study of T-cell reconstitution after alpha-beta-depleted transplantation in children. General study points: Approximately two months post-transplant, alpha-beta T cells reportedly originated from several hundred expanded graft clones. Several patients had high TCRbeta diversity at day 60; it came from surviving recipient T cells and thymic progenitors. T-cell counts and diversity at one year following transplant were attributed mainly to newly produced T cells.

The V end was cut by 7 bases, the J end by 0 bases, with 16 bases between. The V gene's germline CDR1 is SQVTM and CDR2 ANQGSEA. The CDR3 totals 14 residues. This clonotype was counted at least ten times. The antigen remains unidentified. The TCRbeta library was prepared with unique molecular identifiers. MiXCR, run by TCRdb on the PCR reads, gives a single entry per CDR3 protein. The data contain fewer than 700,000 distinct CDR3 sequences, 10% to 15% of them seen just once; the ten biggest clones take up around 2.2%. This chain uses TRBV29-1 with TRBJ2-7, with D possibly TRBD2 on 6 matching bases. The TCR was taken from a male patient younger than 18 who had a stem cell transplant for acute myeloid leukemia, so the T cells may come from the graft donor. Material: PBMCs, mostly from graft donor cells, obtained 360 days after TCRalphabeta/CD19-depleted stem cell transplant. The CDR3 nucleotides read TGCAGCGGAGGAGGCGGGACGGGCTCCTACGAGCAGTACTTC. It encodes CSGGGGTGSYEQYF.